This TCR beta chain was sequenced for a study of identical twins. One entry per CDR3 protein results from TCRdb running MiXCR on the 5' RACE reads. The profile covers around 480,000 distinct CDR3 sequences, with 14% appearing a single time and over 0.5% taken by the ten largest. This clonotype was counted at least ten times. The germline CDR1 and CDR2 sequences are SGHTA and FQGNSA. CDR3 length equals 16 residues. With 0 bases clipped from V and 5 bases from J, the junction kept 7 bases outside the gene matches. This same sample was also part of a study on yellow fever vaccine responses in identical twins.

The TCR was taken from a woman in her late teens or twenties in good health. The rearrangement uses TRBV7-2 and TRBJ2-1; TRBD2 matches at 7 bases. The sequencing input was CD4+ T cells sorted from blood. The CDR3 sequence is CASSLAPGLINNEQFF. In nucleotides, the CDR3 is TGTGCCAGCAGCTTAGCCCCGGGACTAATAAACAATGAGCAGTTCTTC.